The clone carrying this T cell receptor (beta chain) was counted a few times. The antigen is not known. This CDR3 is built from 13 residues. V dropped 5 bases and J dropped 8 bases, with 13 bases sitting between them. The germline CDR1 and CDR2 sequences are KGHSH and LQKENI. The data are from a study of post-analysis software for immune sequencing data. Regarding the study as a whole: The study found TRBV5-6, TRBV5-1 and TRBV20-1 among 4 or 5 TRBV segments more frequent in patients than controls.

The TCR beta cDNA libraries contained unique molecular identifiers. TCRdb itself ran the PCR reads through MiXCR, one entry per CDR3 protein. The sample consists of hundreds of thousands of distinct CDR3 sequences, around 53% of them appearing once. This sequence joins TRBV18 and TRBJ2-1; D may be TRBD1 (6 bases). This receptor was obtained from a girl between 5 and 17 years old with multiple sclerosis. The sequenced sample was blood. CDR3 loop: CASSVIQGYEQFF. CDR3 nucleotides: TGTGCCAGCTCAGTAATACAGGGTTATGAGCAGTTCTTC.